The 20 T cell receptor beta chains given below trace back to one sample, sequenced in a study of blood T cells in healthy people across ages. Primers used in a second PCR of roughly 7 to 12 cycles were a sample-barcoded 5' primer and a J-beta primer mix. TCRdb re-called the 5' RACE reads through MiXCR, storing one row per CDR3 protein. The sample has roughly 550,000 distinct CDR3 sequences, more than 20% seen once. Separately, the same data were catalogued under a study of T cells of mothers and their children.

The specimen sequenced was blood. The receptors originated from a boy aged 5-17 years in good health.

This clonotype was observed at least ten times. The chain is built from TRBV29-1 and TRBJ1-1; TRBD1 is a possible D gene (5 bases). CDR1 is SQVTM, CDR2 ANQGSEA, per germline. Trimming took 6 bases from V and 1 from J, leaving 15 bases between them. The CDR3 runs 14 residues. DNA of the CDR3: TGCAGCGTCGGAACCGGGACTGGGAACACTGAAGCTTTCTTT. Residues: CSVGTGTGNTEAFF.

This clonotype has ten or more counts. The chain is built from TRBV28 and TRBJ2-5; 10 bases line up with TRBD2. The J call may be faulty, since TRBJ2-1 better matches the DNA end. Germline V gene lookup returns CDR1 MDHEN and CDR2 SYDVKM. The CDR3 totals 14 residues. CDR3 coding DNA: TGTGCCAGCAGCGGAGCGGGAGGGTACAATGAGCAGTTCTTC. Protein product: CASSGAGGYNEQFF.

V usage is TRBV3-1 and J usage is TRBJ1-1, with D unresolved. CDR3 length: 16 amino acids. V was trimmed by 0 bases and J by 6 bases, leaving 17 bases between them. CDR1 LGHDT and CDR2 YNNKEL come from the germline V gene (reference sequence). The CDR3 here is CASSQDGRHPRAEAFF. CDR3 coding DNA: TGTGCCAGCAGCCAAGATGGGCGACACCCGCGAGCTGAAGCTTTCTTT. The full variable domain, in which reference TRBV3-1 and TRBJ1-1 provide the parts outside the CDR3, is DTAVSQTPKYLVTQMGNDKSIKCEQNLGHDTMYWYKQDSKKFLKIMFSYNNKELIINETVPNRFSPKSPDKAHLNLHINSLELGDSAVYFCASSQDGRHPRAEAFFGQGTRLTVV.

This clonotype was seen ten or more times. This chain connects TRBV7-2 to TRBJ1-1; D ambiguous. Trimming pared 1 base from V and 0 bases from J, leaving 0 bases between. The CDR3 has 12 amino acids. CDR1 is SGHTA and CDR2 is FQGNSA in the germline V gene. The CDR3 here is CASSLVNTEAFF. For the CDR3, the DNA is TGTGCCAGCAGCTTAGTGAACACTGAAGCTTTCTTT.

This clonotype was picked up a small number of times. The chain uses TRBV7-2 and TRBJ2-7; TRBD1 matches at 9 bases. The CDR3 spans 15 residues. Germline values: CDR1 SGHTA, CDR2 FQGNSA. The J segment lost 3 bases and the V segment lost 2 bases, leaving 5 bases of the junction unmatched. The CDR3 DNA reads TGTGCCAGCAGCTTATCATTGGGACAGGGCTACGAGCAGTACTTC. Protein product: CASSLSLGQGYEQYF.

Only a few counts were recorded for this clonotype. V is TRBV20-1 and J is TRBJ1-1; 7 positions agree with TRBD1. V dropped 3 bases and J dropped 6; count of bases not matched to a gene: 7. CDR1 DFQATT and CDR2 SNEGSKA come from the germline V gene (reference sequence). This CDR3 is built from 13 residues. The chain's CDR3 is CSARSWGQSEAFF. In DNA form, the CDR3 reads TGCAGTGCTAGGTCGTGGGGACAGTCTGAAGCTTTCTTT.

This clonotype was observed once. V gene TRBV6-5 combines with J gene TRBJ2-1; TRBD2 might be the D (5 bases). The closer fit of TRBJ2-5 to the DNA end suggests the J call may be wrong. The germline gives CDR1 MNHEY, CDR2 SVGAGI. This CDR3 has 13 amino acids. The CDR3 DNA is TGTGCCAGCAGCTACAGTGACTACTTTCCCCAGTACTTC. It translates to CASSYSDYFPQYF.

This chain connects TRBV6-5 to TRBJ2-1; D gene ambiguous. This CDR3 is built from 11 residues. Germline values: CDR1 MNHEY, CDR2 SVGAGI. V was clipped by 0 bases and J by 10 bases, with 4 bases between them. CDR3 in DNA: TGTGCCAGCAGTTACTCGGCAGAGCAGTTCTTC. Translated: CASSYSAEQFF.

The table lists this clonotype with a few counts. This sequence joins TRBV7-2 and TRBJ2-3; no clear D. The V end lost 4 bases, the J end lost 2 bases, and 19 bases lay between the germline ends. The CDR3 is 17 residues long. Looked up from germline, CDR1 is SGHTA and CDR2 is FQGNSA. CDR3 loop: CASSSGRVTKYTDTQYF. The CDR3 coding sequence is TGTGCCAGCAGCTCGGGCCGAGTGACGAAATACACAGATACGCAGTATTTT.

The sample holds a few counts of this clonotype. This chain joins TRBV14 and TRBJ2-5; 10 bases agree with TRBD2. The DNA end is more similar to TRBJ2-1, so the J call may be wrong. Germline CDR1 reads SGHDN; CDR2 reads FVKESK. The CDR3 totals 12 residues. CDR3 sequence: CASGTSVAMQFF. The CDR3 DNA is TGTGCCTCCGGGACTAGCGTAGCTATGCAGTTCTTC.

This clonotype was counted a few times. The chain uses TRBV5-1 and TRBJ1-1; 9 nucleotides agree with TRBD1. CDR3 length: 19 amino acids. Trimming took 7 bases from V and 1 from J; bases not matched to a gene: 20. Germline CDR1 and CDR2: SGHRS and YFSETQ. The CDR3 loop is CASRGTGWFRGTGNTEAFF. The CDR3 DNA sequence: TGCGCCAGCCGAGGGACAGGGTGGTTCCGAGGAACTGGGAACACTGAAGCTTTCTTT.

The chain joins TRBV27 to TRBJ1-1, with no clear D. Trimming shortened V by 6 bases and J by 3 bases, and 11 bases separated the two germline ends. Germline CDR1 reads MNHEY; CDR2 reads SMNVEV (reference sequence). CDR3 length: 13 amino acids. The CDR3 loop reads CASRPRIDTEAFF. The CDR3 coding sequence is TGTGCCAGCAGACCCCGGATAGACACTGAAGCTTTCTTT.

V usage is TRBV5-6 and J usage is TRBJ2-3; D perhaps matches TRBD2 (5 bases). CDR1 is SGHDT and CDR2 is YYEEEE in the germline V gene. Trimming took 4 bases from V and 7 from J, leaving 16 bases between them. This CDR3 is 14 amino acids long. In DNA form, the CDR3 reads TGTGCCAGCAGCCGGGAACTTGGTCTAAATACGCAGTATTTT. This encodes CASSRELGLNTQYF.

This rearrangement joins TRBV4-3 to TRBJ1-5; D is perhaps TRBD1 (5 bases). Trimming took 0 bases from V and 7 from J, leaving 19 bases between them. Germline V gives CDR1 LGHNA, CDR2 YSLEER. The CDR3 contains 17 residues. The CDR3 DNA reads TGCGCCAGCAGCCAAGATAGAGTAGGAGGGGTAGGACAGCCCCAGCATTTT. Encoded protein: CASSQDRVGGVGQPQHF.

This rearrangement joins TRBV11-1 to TRBJ2-6; 7 bases agree with TRBD1. Germline V gene data show CDR1 as SGHAT and CDR2 as FQDESV (reference sequence). The length of the CDR3 is 18 residues. Trimming cost V 1 base and J 0 bases; bases outside gene matches: 6. In DNA form, the CDR3 reads TGTGCCAGCAGCTTAGACCCGGGACAGATCTCTGGGGCCAACGTCCTGACTTTC. It yields the protein CASSLDPGQISGANVLTF. Full variable domain (rest looked up from reference TRBV11-1 and TRBJ2-6): EAEVAQSPRYKITEKSQAVAFWCDPISGHATLYWYRQILGQGPELLVQFQDESVVDDSQLPKDRFSAERLKGVDSTLKIQPAELGDSAMYLCASSLDPGQISGANVLTFGAGSRLTVL.

The chain carries TRBV12-3 or TRBV12-4 and TRBJ1-1, with TRBD1 as a possible D gene (6 bases). The length of the CDR3 is 17 residues. The V end was cut by 2 bases, the J end by 3 bases, with 19 bases between. The chain's CDR3 is CASSLYSGPGADTEAFF. The DNA for the CDR3 is TGTGCCAGCAGTTTATATAGCGGTCCAGGGGCAGACACTGAAGCTTTCTTT.

In its sample, this clonotype was seen a few times. The V and J genes are TRBV29-1 and TRBJ1-2; no clear D. Trimming took 4 bases from V and 5 from J, leaving 8 bases between them. This CDR3 region has 11 residues. The germline CDR1 and CDR2 sequences are SQVTM and ANQGSEA. CDR3 in amino acids: CSVGDPYGYTF. Written as DNA, the CDR3 is TGCAGCGTTGGTGACCCTTATGGCTACACCTTC. Supplemented by reference TRBV29-1 and TRBJ1-2, the full variable domain reads SAVISQKPSRDICQRGTSLTIQCQVDSQVTMMFWYRQQPGQSLTLIATANQGSEATYESGFVIDKFPISRPNLTFSTLTVSNMSPEDSSIYLCSVGDPYGYTFGSGTRLTVV.

The chain has TRBV24-1 and TRBJ2-2, with 7 bases aligning to TRBD1. The ends lost 1 base at V and 2 bases at J; junction bases unmatched: 3. The CDR3 spans 16 residues. Germline CDR1 reads KGHDR; CDR2 reads SFDVKD. CDR3 bases: TGTGCCACCAGTGATTTTCGACAGGGCAACACCGGGGAGCTGTTTTTT. It is translated as CATSDFRQGNTGELFF.

This clonotype was detected many times. The chain is built from TRBV29-1 and TRBJ2-1; tentatively, D is TRBD2 (6 bases). The CDR3 has 15 amino acids. Trimming took 1 base from V and 1 from J, leaving 11 bases between them. From germline, CDR1 is SQVTM and CDR2 ANQGSEA. DNA of the CDR3: TGCAGCGTTGAAGGGCGGGACCCTTCCTACAATGAGCAGTTCTTC. Its translation: CSVEGRDPSYNEQFF.

In its sample, this clonotype was seen a few times. This sequence joins TRBV7-2 and TRBJ2-5; D is uncertain. This CDR3 has 10 residues. Germline CDR1 is SGHTA and CDR2 is FQGNSA. V was trimmed by 8 bases and J by 3 bases, leaving 4 bases between them. The CDR3, as DNA: TGTGCCAGCGGTAAAGAGACCCAGTACTTC. This codes for CASGKETQYF.